These T cell receptor beta chains were read from a single sample in a study of blood T cells in healthy people across ages. One entry per CDR3 protein, called by TCRdb with MiXCR from the 5' RACE reads. The sample lists about 930,000 distinct CDR3 sequences; about 29% were seen once. These data also featured in a second study, about T cells of mothers and their children.

Input material: blood. The receptors were sampled from a woman in her 40s in good health. CDR3s include the opening cysteine and the closing phenylalanine or tryptophan. The D gene is left open where the match is weak. Some rows have no size entry. The others give once, few or many, or a class for an expanded clone.

V	D	length	size	J	DNA	CDR3
TRBV20-1	TRBD2	19	many	TRBJ2-5	TGCAGCGCCCTAGGTATCCTGCGGGGGGAATTCCAAACCAAGAGGACCCAGTACTTC	CSALGILRGEFQTKRTQYF
TRBV6-2/TRBV6-3	NA	15	many	TRBJ2-7	TGTGCCAGCAGTTACTCCGTGGAAACGGGCTACGAGCAGTACTTC	CASSYSVETGYEQYF
TRBV6-5	TRBD1	15	many	TRBJ2-7	TGTGCCAGCAGTCATGACGGGACAGCAGCCTACGAGCAGTACTTC	CASSHDGTAAYEQYF
TRBV2	NA	14	NA	TRBJ2-7	TGTGCCAGCAAGAACCGGGACACGTCCTACGAGCAGTACTTC	CASKNRDTSYEQYF
TRBV7-2	TRBD1	15	many	TRBJ2-7	TGTGCCAGCACACCCGTGTCCGGACAGGGTTACGAGCAGTACTTC	CASTPVSGQGYEQYF
TRBV5-1	NA	13	few	TRBJ2-3	TGCGCCAGCAGCGTACAGGGTTTGGATACGCAGTATTTT	CASSVQGLDTQYF
TRBV28	NA	11	NA	TRBJ1-1	TGTGCCACTGGGGTGGGCACTGAAGCTTTCTTT	CATGVGTEAFF
TRBV29-1	NA	14	NA	TRBJ1-1	TGCAGCGTCGTAATCGGGACGGCGAACACTGAAGCTTTCTTT	CSVVIGTANTEAFF
TRBV2	TRBD2	20	NA	TRBJ2-7	TGTGCCAGCAGTCGGCAACGGACTAGCGGGGGGGAAACCCTCACCTACGAGCAGTACTTC	CASSRQRTSGGETLTYEQYF
TRBV4-1	TRBD2	14	many	TRBJ2-7	TGTGCCAGCTCACAGCTAGCCGGGGGGTACGAGCAGTACTTC	CASSQLAGGYEQYF
TRBV10-3	NA	19	NA	TRBJ1-5	TGTGCCATCAGTGCGTATGAATTCGGCCTATCCGAGGGCAATCAGCCCCAGCATTTT	CAISAYEFGLSEGNQPQHF
TRBV25-1	NA	15	once	TRBJ1-2	TGTGCCAGCAGTGAGCCCTCCGCGGAGAACTATGGCTACACCTTC	CASSEPSAENYGYTF
TRBV3-1	NA	12	many	TRBJ1-2	TGTGCCAGCAGCCAAGAAGGGTATGGCTACACCTTC	CASSQEGYGYTF
TRBV4-2	NA	13	NA	TRBJ2-1	TGTGTCAGCAGCCAAGCTGGGGCTAATGAGCAGTTCTTC	CVSSQAGANEQFF
TRBV12-3/TRBV12-4	NA	13	few	TRBJ1-1	TGTGCCGGGGGTGAAGGCCTGAACACTGAAGCTTTCTTT	CAGGEGLNTEAFF
TRBV18	NA	12	NA	TRBJ1-1	TGTGCCAGCTCACCAGTCCAGGGTGAAGCTTTCTTT	CASSPVQGEAFF
TRBV7-2	NA	14	few	TRBJ1-1	TGTGCCAGCAGCCCCCCGGGAGCGAGGACTGAAGCTTTCTTT	CASSPPGARTEAFF
TRBV28	NA	14	few	TRBJ1-2	TGTGCCAGCAGTTTACCCACCAGCAACTATGGCTACACCTTC	CASSLPTSNYGYTF
TRBV7-2	NA	12	few	TRBJ2-7	TGTGCCAGCAGCGGGAAATACTACGAGCAGTACTTC	CASSGKYYEQYF
TRBV9	NA	17	NA	TRBJ2-1	TGTGCCAGCAGCGTAGGTTCGGGGATTGGGTCCTACAATGAGCAGTTCTTC	CASSVGSGIGSYNEQFF
TRBV20-1	TRBD1	14	few	TRBJ1-2	TGCAGTGCTAGCGCCCAGGGGGCGTATTATGGCTACACCTTC	CSASAQGAYYGYTF
TRBV29-1	TRBD1	12	many	TRBJ2-7	TGCAGCGTCCGCGGACAGGCCTACGAGCAGTACTTC	CSVRGQAYEQYF
TRBV7-2	NA	13	many	TRBJ1-5	TGCGCCAGCTCACCTCGGGGGGATCAGCCCCAGCATTTT	CASSPRGDQPQHF
TRBV12-3/TRBV12-4	NA	12	many	TRBJ2-7	TGTGCCAGCAGTTTAGGAGCTCTACTACAGTACTTC	CASSLGALLQYF
TRBV28	TRBD1	14	NA	TRBJ2-7	TGTGCCAACAGCCCGCCACAGGGGGCTTGCGAGCAGTACTTC	CANSPPQGACEQYF
TRBV7-2	TRBD2	16	NA	TRBJ2-1	TGTGCCAGCAGCTCCACTAGCGGGGGGTCTCTCTACGAGCAGTTCTTC	CASSSTSGGSLYEQFF
TRBV18	NA	15	once	TRBJ2-7	TGTGCCAGCTCACCAGACGGGGGTAGCTCCTACGAGCAGTACTTC	CASSPDGGSSYEQYF
TRBV12-3/TRBV12-4	TRBD1	14	NA	TRBJ1-6	TGTGCCAGCAGTTGGACAGGGGGTGATTCACCCCTCCACTTT	CASSWTGGDSPLHF
TRBV12-3/TRBV12-4	NA	14	NA	TRBJ2-2	TGTGCCAGCCTATGGGGGGCACACACCGGGGAGCTGTTTTTT	CASLWGAHTGELFF
TRBV7-8	TRBD1	14	many	TRBJ2-3	TGTGCCAGCAGCTTAGGGGACAGCCGAGATACGCAGTATTTT	CASSLGDSRDTQYF
TRBV25-1	NA	14	few	TRBJ1-5	TGTGCCAGCAGTGAATCCGGGGGGGGTCTGCCCCAGCATTTT	CASSESGGGLPQHF
TRBV11-1	TRBD2	15	NA	TRBJ2-2	TGTGCCAGCAGGGCCGGGACTAGCGCGTCCGGGGAGCTGTTTTTT	CASRAGTSASGELFF
TRBV28	NA	14	few	TRBJ1-2	TGTGCCAGCAGTTTCGACAGCAGACAACAGGGCTACACCTTC	CASSFDSRQQGYTF
TRBV5-1	NA	15	NA	TRBJ2-3	TGCGCCAGCAGCCATACTACCCCTAGCACAGATACGCAGTATTTT	CASSHTTPSTDTQYF
TRBV2	TRBD2	18	NA	TRBJ2-7	TGTGCCAGCAGAGTTACTAGCGGGGGGGCCCCTCTCTACAATGAGCAGTACTTC	CASRVTSGGAPLYNEQYF
TRBV7-2	NA	16	few	TRBJ2-3	TGTGCCAGCAGCCAAGTGAGGGGGGCGAACACAGATACGCAGTATTTT	CASSQVRGANTDTQYF
TRBV15	NA	13	many	TRBJ2-7	TGTGCCACCAGCACTGAGAGCTCCTACGAGCAGTACTTC	CATSTESSYEQYF
TRBV4-2	NA	15	NA	TRBJ1-4	TGTGCCAGCAGCCAAGATCGCGGGGGCGCTGAAAAACTGTTTTTT	CASSQDRGGAEKLFF
TRBV12-3/TRBV12-4	TRBD1	11	few	TRBJ1-2	TGTGCCAGCAGTCAGGGGGCGGGCTACACCTTC	CASSQGAGYTF
TRBV28	TRBD2	16	NA	TRBJ2-7	TGTGCCAGCAGGGTAGCGGGGGGACGGCGTCCCTACGAGCAGTACTTC	CASRVAGGRRPYEQYF
TRBV28	TRBD1	15	NA	TRBJ2-7	TGTGCCAGCAGTTTTATGGACAGGGTGTCCTGCGAGCAGTACTTC	CASSFMDRVSCEQYF
TRBV4-2	NA	12	NA	TRBJ2-7	TGTGCCAGCAGCGAACTTGGGGACGAGCAGTACTTC	CASSELGDEQYF
TRBV7-2	TRBD2	14	few	TRBJ2-1	TGTGCCAGCAGCCGGGGAGGGATGGAAAATGAGCAGTTCTTC	CASSRGGMENEQFF
TRBV10-3	NA	14	many	TRBJ2-7	TGTGCCATCAGTCTGGAGGGGACTCGGGGGGAGCAGTACTTC	CAISLEGTRGEQYF
TRBV29-1	NA	12	once	TRBJ2-3	TGCAGCGTCGTACTAGGCACAGATACGCAGTATTTT	CSVVLGTDTQYF
TRBV12-3/TRBV12-4	NA	21	NA	TRBJ2-4	TGTGCCAGCAGTTTAGAGGCGGGTACTTTACGGACAGCGATTGCCAAAAACATTCAGTACTTC	CASSLEAGTLRTAIAKNIQYF
TRBV9	TRBD1	15	many	TRBJ2-6	TGTGCCAGCAGCCGACAGGGCCCTGGGGCCAACGTCCTGACTTTC	CASSRQGPGANVLTF
TRBV20-1	NA	17	NA	TRBJ1-6	TGCAGTGCTAGAGATCTCGCGGGGAGCTCCTATAATTCACCCCTCCACTTT	CSARDLAGSSYNSPLHF
TRBV7-2	NA	13	NA	TRBJ2-3	TGTGCCAGCAGCTTAGCGTTGCCAGATACGCAGTATTTT	CASSLALPDTQYF
TRBV2	TRBD1	17	NA	TRBJ2-6	TGTGCCAGCAGTAAGGACAGGGCGTCCTCTGGGGCCAACGTCCTGACTTTC	CASSKDRASSGANVLTF
TRBV7-3	TRBD2	16	many	TRBJ2-3	TGTGCCAGCAGCCCCGAGGGGGCGGGGGGGCCAGATACGCAGTATTTT	CASSPEGAGGPDTQYF
TRBV5-1	NA	14	many	TRBJ2-7	TGCGCCAGCAGCTTGGTAGTTTTGCCCTACGAGCAGTACTTC	CASSLVVLPYEQYF
TRBV3-1	NA	14	NA	TRBJ2-1	TGTGCCAGCAGCCAAGTCGACAGCTACAATGAGCAGTTCTTC	CASSQVDSYNEQFF
TRBV4-1	NA	15	NA	TRBJ1-4	TGCGCCAGCAGCCAAGGGACGGCGCCGAATGAAAAACTGTTTTTT	CASSQGTAPNEKLFF
TRBV6-6	NA	15	NA	TRBJ1-2	TGTGCCTGCAGTTACCCTGACTGGGAATTCTATGGCTACACCTTC	CACSYPDWEFYGYTF
TRBV15	TRBD1	15	many	TRBJ1-2	TGTGCCACCAGCAGAGGGACAGGGGGTTTGAATGGCTACACCTTC	CATSRGTGGLNGYTF
TRBV6-2/TRBV6-3	TRBD2	15	once	TRBJ2-3	TGTGCCAGCAGTTACTCGACTAGCGCCGCAGATACGCAGTATTTT	CASSYSTSAADTQYF
TRBV5-1	NA	15	few	TRBJ1-1	TGCGCCAGCAGCTTGGTTGGGTCAGAGGGCACTGAAGCTTTCTTT	CASSLVGSEGTEAFF
TRBV5-1	NA	15	NA	TRBJ2-5	TGCGCCAGCAGCTTTGGCAGACAGGGAGGGGAGACCCAGTACTTC	CASSFGRQGGETQYF